One T cell receptor (beta chain) is described in this entry. Germline values: CDR1 SEHNR, CDR2 FQNEAQ (reference sequence). With 6 bases clipped from V and 6 bases from J, the junction kept 9 bases outside the gene matches. The CDR3 is made up of 15 amino acids. This record comes from a study of T cell changes during pregnancy in multiple sclerosis. Clones were read by immunoSEQ multiplex PCR, and TCRdb kept only the in-frame ones, dropping some. Of 15,000 to 20,000 clones listed, roughly 89% are singletons. The sequencing here drew on CD8+ T cells from peripheral blood mononuclear cells, taken in the third trimester of pregnancy. This clonotype originated in a female donor in good health, enrolled as a control in a pregnancy study. The chain carries TRBV7-9 and TRBJ2-7, with TRBD2 matching over 12 bases. The CDR3 sequence: CASSRTSGGPSEQYF. CDR3 bases: TGTGCCAGCAGTCGAACTAGCGGGGGGCCCTCCGAGCAGTACTTC.